The 19 T cell receptor beta chains below all came from one sample that was sequenced in a study of blood T cell repertoires in COVID-19. Data came from immunoSEQ multiplex PCR; TCRdb stores just in-frame clones and leaves some out. Here the sample spans some 270,000 clones, 80% to 85% being singletons. Sequenced input: PBMCs or T cells enriched from blood (not recorded which). The receptors shown here come from a man over 45 who had recovered from COVID-19.

The V gene is TRBV6-2 or TRBV6-3, the J gene TRBJ2-7, with 10 bases that match TRBD1. The CDR3 totals 15 residues. The germline V gene encodes CDR1 MNHEY and CDR2 SVGEGT. V lost 5 bases and J lost 5; bases outside the gene matches: 9. In DNA, the CDR3 is TGTGCCAGCAGTCCCTCCGGGACAGGGGTTAACGAGCAGTACTTC. The encoded protein is CASSPSGTGVNEQYF.

This clone was recorded once. This rearrangement joins TRBV4-1 to TRBJ1-2, with D hard to call. CDR3 length equals 14 residues. Trimming shortened V by 0 bases and J by 0 bases, and 5 bases separated the two germline ends. Germline V gene sequence: CDR1 MGHRA, CDR2 YSYEKL. The CDR3 is CASSQEATNYGYTF. CDR3 coding DNA: TGCGCCAGCAGCCAAGAGGCCACTAACTATGGCTACACCTTC.

The chain uses TRBV9 and TRBJ1-4; 8 nucleotides align to TRBD1. This CDR3 has 15 residues. CDR1 is SGDLS, CDR2 YYNGEE, per germline. V was pared by 2 bases and J by 8 bases, with 8 bases of the junction left unmatched. This CDR3 is CASSVLTGDEEKLFF. In DNA, the CDR3 is TGTGCCAGCAGCGTTTTGACAGGGGACGAAGAAAAACTGTTTTTT.

The chain has TRBV19 and TRBJ1-2; unclear D gene. The V gene's germline CDR1 is LNHDA and CDR2 SQIVND (reference sequence). The CDR3 runs 14 residues. Trimming stripped 7 bases from V and 8 bases from J, with 20 bases between. The CDR3 protein is CASNPKYLAGGYTF. Here the CDR3 DNA reads TGTGCCAGTAACCCTAAGTACCTGGCGGGGGGCTACACCTTC.

The CDR3 is CASSVQEGNQPQHF. CDR3 DNA: TGTGCCAGCAGCGTACAAGAGGGCAATCAGCCCCAGCATTTT. The V gene is TRBV7-3, the J gene TRBJ1-5; D uncertain. Per germline, CDR1 SGHTA and CDR2 FQGTGA. The CDR3 is 14 amino acids. Trimming stripped 5 bases from V and 2 bases from J, with 10 bases between.

The V call is TRBV5-5, the J call TRBJ1-5; 7 bases line up with TRBD1. The germline gives CDR1 SGHKS, CDR2 YYEKEE (reference sequence). The J segment lost 2 bases and the V segment lost 3 bases, leaving 2 bases of the junction unmatched. The CDR3 totals 14 residues. As DNA, the CDR3 is TGTGCCAGCAGCTCAACAGGGGGCAATCAGCCCCAGCATTTT. Translating gives CASSSTGGNQPQHF. The variable domain in full, completed from reference TRBV5-5 and TRBJ1-5, reads DAGVTQSPTHLIKTRGQQVTLRCSPISGHKSVSWYQQVLGQGPQFIFQYYEKEERGRGNFPDRFSARQFPNYSSELNVNALLLGDSALYLCASSSTGGNQPQHFGDGTRLSIL.

CDR3 region: CASSLAGKMNTEAFF. Written as DNA, the CDR3 is TGTGCCAGCAGTTTAGCGGGCAAAATGAACACTGAAGCTTTCTTT. V and J are TRBV28 and TRBJ1-1; D gene ambiguous. The V gene lost 2 bases and the J gene lost 0 bases, with 10 bases spanning the gap. Germline-derived CDR1 and CDR2 are MDHEN and SYDVKM. The CDR3 spans 15 residues.

The chain carries TRBV5-1 and TRBJ2-1, with D possibly matching TRBD2 (6 bases). Between the trimmed V and J ends, which lost 2 bases and 7 bases, there was a span of 16 bases. CDR1 and CDR2 (germline): SGHRS, YFSETQ. There are 15 residues in the CDR3. The CDR3 bases are TGCGCCAGCAGCTTCGGGCCCGGGGGTGAAAATGAGCAGTTCTTC. Protein: CASSFGPGGENEQFF.

This clone was seen just once. The chain joins TRBV28 to TRBJ1-4, with D possibly matching TRBD1 (6 bases). The CDR3 totals 15 residues. The germline gives CDR1 MDHEN, CDR2 SYDVKM. V gave up 5 bases and J gave up 8 bases, with 18 bases separating them. In DNA form, the CDR3 reads TGTGCCAGCAGTCAACAGTGGGGGCCCCAAGAAAAACTGTTTTTT. It yields the protein CASSQQWGPQEKLFF.

The chain combines TRBV19 with TRBJ1-4; a possible D gene is TRBD1 (5 bases). The CDR3 has 11 residues. V lost 4 bases, J lost 11 bases, and 8 bases lay in between. Germline CDR1 and CDR2: LNHDA and SQIVND (reference sequence). The CDR3 coding sequence is TGTGCCAGTAGTAGTCGGGGGAAACTGTTTTTT. Translation: CASSSRGKLFF.

The chain carries TRBV5-4 and TRBJ1-1, with a weak D call TRBD1 (5 bases). This CDR3 has 11 amino acids. Trimming removed 3 bases from V and 8 bases from J, with 8 bases in between. Looked up from germline, CDR1 is SGHNT and CDR2 is YYREEE (reference sequence). This chain's CDR3 is CASSSQEEAFF. CDR3 DNA: TGTGCCAGCAGCTCACAGGAGGAAGCTTTCTTT.

This clone was seen repeatedly, ten times or more. V gene TRBV19 combines with J gene TRBJ2-7; 9 bases line up with TRBD2. The ends lost 4 bases at V and 7 bases at J; junction bases unmatched: 5. Germline assignment: CDR1 LNHDA and CDR2 SQIVND (reference sequence). CDR3 length: 13 amino acids. The CDR3 DNA sequence: TGTGCCAGTAGTAGCGGGAGGGCGGGTGAGCAGTACTTC. It codes for CASSSGRAGEQYF.

This chain's CDR3 is CASSFWPGELFF. CDR3 coding DNA: TGTGCCAGCAGTTTCTGGCCCGGGGAGCTGTTTTTT. The rearrangement uses TRBV12-3 or TRBV12-4 and TRBJ2-2; no clear D. V gave up 3 bases and J gave up 6 bases, with 5 bases separating them. This CDR3 has 12 amino acids.

The V and J genes are TRBV12-3 or TRBV12-4 and TRBJ1-2, with 7 bases that match TRBD1. The CDR3 runs 12 residues. V was pared by 6 bases and J by 7 bases, with 5 bases of the junction left unmatched. The DNA of the CDR3 is TGTGCCAGCAGAACAGGGGACGGTGGCTACACCTTC. Amino acid sequence: CASRTGDGGYTF.

The chain has TRBV19 and TRBJ1-3; no reliable D call. The CDR3 extends over 13 amino acids. Trimming pared 10 bases from V and 0 bases from J, leaving 10 bases between. The germline CDR1 and CDR2 sequences are LNHDA and SQIVND (reference sequence). The chain's CDR3 is CATQGSSGNTIYF. For the CDR3, the DNA is TGTGCCACTCAAGGGAGCTCTGGAAACACCATATATTTT.

Comments on this clone: Within the sample, other DNA sequences also encode this same CDR3. The V and J genes are TRBV29-1 and TRBJ1-1, with D maybe TRBD1 (5 bases). The CDR3 contains 12 residues. V lost 6 bases, J lost 2 bases, and 10 bases lay in between. Germline lookup yields CDR1 SQVTM and CDR2 ANQGSEA. CDR3 loop: CSVRTLNTEAFF. The CDR3 DNA reads as TGCAGCGTAAGGACATTAAACACTGAAGCTTTCTTT.

V gene TRBV7-9 combines with J gene TRBJ1-6, with TRBD1 as a possible D gene (5 bases). Germline V gene data show CDR1 as SEHNR and CDR2 as FQNEAQ (reference sequence). There are 14 residues in the CDR3. Trimming removed 3 bases from V and 6 bases from J, with 9 bases in between. This CDR3 is CASSFSGSNSPLHF. As DNA, the CDR3 is TGTGCCAGCAGCTTTTCAGGGTCTAATTCACCCCTCCACTTT.

The chain couples TRBV3-1 (or the pseudogene TRBV3-2) to TRBJ2-7, with unresolved D. Trimming left V 8 bases short and J 2 bases short, with 19 bases between. The CDR3 spans 15 residues. Germline V lookup: CDR1 LGHDT, CDR2 YNNKEL (reference sequence). In nucleotides, the CDR3 is TGTGCCAGCTCCCGTCAGTCGCGCGGCCCCTACGAGCAGTACTTC. Translating it yields CASSRQSRGPYEQYF.

The rearrangement links TRBV29-1 to TRBJ2-7; 11 bases map to TRBD1. The CDR3 is made up of 14 amino acids. The ends lost 4 bases at V and 4 bases at J; junction bases unmatched: 6. CDR1 is SQVTM, CDR2 ANQGSEA, per germline. The CDR3 nucleotides are TGCAGCGTTGTTGGACAGGGGGCTAGATACGAGCAGTACTTC. It yields the protein CSVVGQGARYEQYF.